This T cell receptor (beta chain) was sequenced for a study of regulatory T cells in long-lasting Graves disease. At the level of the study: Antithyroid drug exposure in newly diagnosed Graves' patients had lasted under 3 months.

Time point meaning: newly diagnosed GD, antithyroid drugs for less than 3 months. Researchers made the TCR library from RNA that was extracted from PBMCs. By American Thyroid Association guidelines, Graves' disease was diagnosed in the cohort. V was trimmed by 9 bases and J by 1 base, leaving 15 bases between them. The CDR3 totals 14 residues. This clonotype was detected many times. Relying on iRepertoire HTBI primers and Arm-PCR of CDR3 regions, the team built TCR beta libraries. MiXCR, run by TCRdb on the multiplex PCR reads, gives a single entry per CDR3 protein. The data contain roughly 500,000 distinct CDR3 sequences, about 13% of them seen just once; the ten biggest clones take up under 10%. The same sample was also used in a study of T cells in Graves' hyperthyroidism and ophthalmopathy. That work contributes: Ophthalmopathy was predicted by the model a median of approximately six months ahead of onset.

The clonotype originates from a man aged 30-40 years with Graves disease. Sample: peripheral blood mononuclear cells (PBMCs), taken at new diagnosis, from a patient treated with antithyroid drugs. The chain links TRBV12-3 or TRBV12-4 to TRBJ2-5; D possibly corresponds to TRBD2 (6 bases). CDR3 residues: CASSASAGQETQYF. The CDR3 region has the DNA TGTGCCAGTTCCGCCTCAGCGGGCCAAGAGACCCAGTACTTC.